Each of the 23 T cell receptor beta chains below was sequenced from the same sample in a study of blood T cell repertoires in COVID-19. Profiling relied on immunoSEQ multiplex PCR, and the TCRdb table lists in-frame clones only, not all of them. The table has roughly 130,000 clones, roughly 90% seen once; the top ten hold about 4.6%. The sample taken for sequencing was peripheral blood. All receptors derive from a man in his 60s with COVID-19, enrolled during active disease.

The chain employs TRBV6-5 and TRBJ2-1; 7 positions agree with TRBD2. CDR1 and CDR2 from the germline V gene are MNHEY and SVGAGI. Trimming cost V 4 bases and J 4 bases; bases outside gene matches: 10. The CDR3 length is 16 residues. CDR3 sequence: CASSSSLAVVYNEQFF. The CDR3 DNA sequence: TGTGCCAGCAGTTCTTCTCTAGCGGTAGTTTACAATGAGCAGTTCTTC.

This clone has just a few counts. This chain connects TRBV24-1 to TRBJ1-1; possibly TRBD1 for D (5 bases). The germline V and J ends were trimmed by 0 bases and 8 bases, with 9 bases remaining between them. Germline lookup yields CDR1 KGHDR and CDR2 SFDVKD. CDR3 length equals 13 residues. The CDR3, as DNA: TGTGCCACCAGTGATTTGCACGGGGGGGAAGCTTTCTTT. Amino acid sequence: CATSDLHGGEAFF.

This rearrangement joins TRBV6-5 to TRBJ1-2; D unresolved. The ends were cut back, 6 bases at V and 5 bases at J, with 10 bases in the middle. The CDR3 extends over 12 amino acids. Germline loops: CDR1 MNHEY, CDR2 SVGAGI. CDR3 protein: CASRWGDYGYTF. In nucleotides, the CDR3 is TGTGCCAGCAGGTGGGGAGATTATGGCTACACCTTC.

This chain joins TRBV29-1 and TRBJ1-4, with 7 nucleotides matching TRBD1. The CDR3 length is 11 residues. Germline CDR1 and CDR2: SQVTM and ANQGSEA. J gave up 7 bases and V 7 bases, and 3 bases lay outside the gene matches. The CDR3 DNA sequence: TGCAGCGGAGGGGGCGGTGAAAAACTGTTTTTT. Protein sequence: CSGGGGEKLFF.

This rearrangement joins TRBV18 to TRBJ2-1, with D maybe TRBD2 (6 bases). CDR1 and CDR2 (germline): KGHSH, LQKENI. The V gene lost 4 bases and the J gene lost 7 bases, with 23 bases spanning the gap. The CDR3 covers 17 residues. The CDR3 here is CASSLILADEWRNEQFF. CDR3 in DNA: TGTGCCAGCTCACTTATATTAGCGGACGAGTGGAGAAATGAGCAGTTCTTC.

The V gene is TRBV5-6, the J gene TRBJ2-3; D possibly corresponds to TRBD1 (6 bases). The CDR3 covers 15 residues. The V gene lost 4 bases and the J gene lost 2 bases, with 14 bases spanning the gap. CDR1 is SGHDT and CDR2 is YYEEEE in the germline V gene. The CDR3 nucleotides are TGTGCCAGCAGCCGGTACAGGGTTTCCACAGATACGCAGTATTTT. Its translation: CASSRYRVSTDTQYF. The full variable domain, its missing parts supplied by reference TRBV5-6 and TRBJ2-3, is DAGVTQSPTHLIKTRGQQVTLRCSPKSGHDTVSWYQQALGQGPQFIFQYYEEEERQRGNFPDRFSGHQFPNYSSELNVNALLLGDSALYLCASSRYRVSTDTQYFGPGTRLTVL.

The chain has TRBV11-2 and TRBJ2-1, with TRBD2 as a possible D gene (6 bases). This CDR3 region has 17 residues. CDR1 is SGHAT and CDR2 is FQNNGV in the germline V gene. Trimming took off 2 bases at V and 2 bases at J, with 16 bases between the two ends. CDR3 nucleotide sequence: TGTGCCAGCAGCTTAAAATATGCCGGGAGTACCTACAATGAGCAGTTCTTC. Its translation is CASSLKYAGSTYNEQFF.

In its sample, this clone was seen once. V gene TRBV5-1 combines with J gene TRBJ1-1; TRBD1 aligns across 7 bases. Germline CDR1 SGHRS, CDR2 YFSETQ. The V segment lost 4 bases and the J segment 3 bases; nucleotides outside the gene matches: 6. The CDR3 consists of 14 residues. In DNA, the CDR3 is TGCGCCAGCAGCCCGTTTACAGGGGACACTGAAGCTTTCTTT. This encodes CASSPFTGDTEAFF.

This rearrangement joins TRBV7-8 to TRBJ2-3; TRBD2 matches 10 bases. V was clipped by 5 bases and J by 4 bases; unmatched bases: 9. The CDR3 totals 16 residues. Germline-derived CDR1 and CDR2 are SGHVS and FQNEAQ. The CDR3 loop is CASSAAGTSASDTQYF. CDR3 DNA: TGTGCCAGCAGCGCCGCCGGGACTAGCGCGTCAGATACGCAGTATTTT.

The rearrangement joins TRBV18 to TRBJ1-2, with D possibly being TRBD1 (5 bases). The CDR3 spans 14 residues. Trimming stripped 3 bases from V and 8 bases from J, with 16 bases between. Germline V gene lookup returns CDR1 KGHSH and CDR2 LQKENI. DNA of the CDR3: TGTGCCAGCTCACCGGGGACGGGGGAGTCGGGCTACACCTTC. Amino acids: CASSPGTGESGYTF.

The genes are TRBV10-1 and TRBJ1-5; D gene unclear. V was clipped by 2 bases and J by 7 bases, with 12 bases between them. Germline loops: CDR1 WNHNN, CDR2 SYGVQD (reference sequence). The CDR3 has 14 residues. The CDR3 bases are TGCGCCAGCAGTGAGGCGGGGTATCGGCAGCCCCAGCATTTT. Amino acid sequence: CASSEAGYRQPQHF.

The chain carries TRBV5-5 and TRBJ2-4; 10 bases match TRBD1. Per germline, CDR1 SGHKS and CDR2 YYEKEE (reference sequence). The CDR3 runs to 16 residues. With V trimmed by 0 bases and J by 8 bases, 8 bases remained unmatched. DNA of the CDR3: TGTGCCAGCAGCTTGGTGGGTTCCGGGACAGGGGACATTCAGTACTTC. This translates into CASSLVGSGTGDIQYF.

This clone was counted between two and nine times. This chain joins TRBV27 and TRBJ2-3; 14 bases agree with TRBD2. The trim removed 6 bases at V and 0 bases at J, leaving 8 bases unmatched. This CDR3 spans 18 amino acids. The germline V gene encodes CDR1 MNHEY and CDR2 SMNVEV (reference sequence). CDR3 region: CASSLGLAGGLSTDTQYF. As DNA, the CDR3 is TGTGCCAGCAGCCTTGGACTAGCGGGAGGCCTCAGCACAGATACGCAGTATTTT.

The J gene is TRBJ2-1, the V gene TRBV29-1, with 8 bases that match TRBD2. V lost 6 bases to trimming and J lost 0 bases; unmatched junction nucleotides: 10. The CDR3 is 16 residues long. Germline CDR1 SQVTM, CDR2 ANQGSEA. CDR3 sequence: CSVPSGSGSSYNEQFF. As DNA, the CDR3 is TGCAGCGTCCCCTCGGGGAGCGGGAGCTCCTACAATGAGCAGTTCTTC.

The V and J genes are TRBV29-1 and TRBJ2-2, with 7 bases identical to TRBD2. V lost 4 bases, J lost 6 bases, and 8 bases stayed unmatched. Germline V gene data show CDR1 as SQVTM and CDR2 as ANQGSEA. The CDR3 contains 14 residues. The DNA for the CDR3 is TGCAGCGTTGTAAGCGCGGGAGAGGCCGGGGAGCTGTTTTTT. Protein product: CSVVSAGEAGELFF.

This clone was seen just once. This chain joins TRBV6-2 or TRBV6-3 and TRBJ2-2; D gene ambiguous. The CDR3 consists of 16 residues. Germline lookup yields CDR1 MNHEY and CDR2 SVGEGT. V lost 0 bases and J 5 bases, leaving 13 bases between the germline ends. The CDR3 reads CASSYSVGAWTGELFF. In DNA, the CDR3 is TGTGCCAGCAGTTACTCGGTAGGAGCGTGGACCGGGGAGCTGTTTTTT.

The CDR3 region is CASSHRSNGETQYF. In DNA, the CDR3 is TGTGCCAGCAGCCATCGGTCGAACGGAGAGACCCAGTACTTC. This sequence joins TRBV5-4 and TRBJ2-5; D is unclear. Germline V gene lookup returns CDR1 SGHNT and CDR2 YYREEE (reference sequence). This CDR3 has 14 amino acids. The ends were cut back, 4 bases at V and 4 bases at J, with 14 bases in the middle. Using reference TRBV5-4 and TRBJ2-5 for the parts outside the CDR3, the full variable domain is ETGVTQSPTHLIKTRGQQVTLRCSSQSGHNTVSWYQQALGQGPQFIFQYYREEENGRGNFPPRFSGLQFPNYSSELNVNALELDDSALYLCASSHRSNGETQYFGPGTRLLVL.

This chain uses TRBV6-2 or TRBV6-3 with TRBJ1-5; perhaps TRBD1 as D (5 bases). CDR1 MNHEY and CDR2 SVGEGT come from the germline V gene. This CDR3 is 17 amino acids long. Trimming removed 6 bases at V and 0 bases at J, with 18 bases between. The CDR3 loop reads CASSFRALADSNQPQHF. The CDR3 DNA sequence: TGTGCCAGCAGCTTCAGGGCCCTCGCCGATAGCAATCAGCCCCAGCATTTT.

This clone was seen once. The chain has TRBV5-1 and TRBJ2-5; 7 bases match TRBD2. Germline-derived CDR1 and CDR2 are SGHRS and YFSETQ. This CDR3 region has 15 residues. The trim removed 4 bases at V and 5 bases at J, leaving 11 bases unmatched. The DNA for the CDR3 is TGCGCCAGCAGCACGGGGGGATCTTTGGGGGAGACCCAGTACTTC. Translated: CASSTGGSLGETQYF. The whole variable domain, filled in from reference TRBV5-1 and TRBJ2-5, reads KAGVTQTPRYLIKTRGQQVTLSCSPISGHRSVSWYQQTPGQGLQFLFEYFSETQRNKGNFPGRFSGRQFSNSRSEMNVSTLELGDSALYLCASSTGGSLGETQYFGPGTRLLVL.

The rearrangement joins TRBV5-1 to TRBJ1-4; 7 nucleotides align to TRBD1. Germline CDR1 and CDR2: SGHRS and YFSETQ. The CDR3 runs to 14 residues. Trimming removed 0 bases from V and 8 bases from J; junction bases left unmatched: 4. The CDR3 reads CASSLGQGYEKLFF. In DNA, the CDR3 is TGCGCCAGCAGCTTGGGACAGGGCTACGAAAAACTGTTTTTT.

This sequence joins TRBV11-2 and TRBJ2-7; TRBD1 aligns across 11 bases. The CDR3 extends over 16 amino acids. V lost 1 base, J lost 4 bases, and 6 bases stayed unmatched. Germline V gene sequence: CDR1 SGHAT, CDR2 FQNNGV. The CDR3 DNA reads as TGTGCCAGCAGCTTAGTCCCGGACAGGGGGCCATACGAGCAGTACTTC. This translates into CASSLVPDRGPYEQYF.

The V gene is TRBV28, the J gene TRBJ1-3; perhaps TRBD1 as D (6 bases). The CDR3 spans 16 residues. Trimming removed 4 bases at V and 4 bases at J, with 17 bases between. The germline gives CDR1 MDHEN, CDR2 SYDVKM. CDR3 sequence: CASSSRAGQYGNTIYF. The CDR3 nucleotides read TGTGCCAGCAGTTCCCGCGCAGGACAGTACGGAAACACCATATATTTT.

The rearrangement uses TRBV11-3 and TRBJ2-5; 9 bases line up with TRBD1. The CDR3 spans 14 residues. V lost 5 bases, J lost 4 bases, and 5 bases stayed unmatched. Germline V gene lookup returns CDR1 SGHNT and CDR2 YENEEA. CDR3 sequence (DNA): TGTGCCAGCAGCAACAGGGGGCGGCGAGAGACCCAGTACTTC. This encodes CASSNRGRRETQYF.